Shown below are 23 T cell receptor beta chains from a single sample sequenced in a study of identical twins listed by TCRdb under 2016. Receptor amplification or capture employed 5' RACE. The instrument was an Illumina HiSeq 2000. Using fastp trimming at Q25 and MiXCR clonotype assembly, TCRdb reanalyzed the public sequencing data and kept in-frame beta chains. Here each entry gathers all rows of one CDR3 protein and keeps the most common genes and DNA. For this sample the table gives 400,000 to 550,000 distinct CDR3 sequences, of which more than 20% were detected only once. The top ten clonotypes cover 2.9% of the sample. The sample was also reused in another study, on T cells expressing NK-cell markers.

Sequencing was done on a sample of CD4+ T cells sorted from blood. The receptors here all came from a woman aged 18 to 35 in good health.

The chain has TRBV29-1 and TRBJ2-1; D not resolved. V was trimmed by 4 bases and J by 4 bases, leaving 11 bases between them. Per the germline V gene, CDR1 is SQVTM and CDR2 is ANQGSEA. This CDR3 has 13 residues. CDR3 sequence: CSVVIFGYNEQFF. The CDR3 region has the DNA TGCAGCGTTGTTATCTTCGGTTACAATGAGCAGTTCTTC.

This sequence joins TRBV5-1 and TRBJ2-5; 7 bases are a match to TRBD2. Germline-derived CDR1 and CDR2 are SGHRS and YFSETQ. V shed 4 bases and J 5 bases; nucleotides not matched to a gene: 5. CDR3 length: 13 amino acids. CDR3 nucleotide sequence: TGCGCCAGCAGCACTTTTAGCGGGGAGACCCAGTACTTC. As protein: CASSTFSGETQYF.

This clonotype has more than one count but fewer than ten. This sequence joins TRBV20-1 and TRBJ2-7; 8 bases agree with TRBD2. Losses at the gene ends were 4 bases for V and 3 bases for J; bases not matched to a gene: 8. From germline, CDR1 is DFQATT and CDR2 SNEGSKA (reference sequence). The CDR3 length is 14 residues. The CDR3 reads CSATRYSGDYEQYF. Here the CDR3 DNA reads TGCAGTGCTACCAGATATAGCGGGGACTACGAGCAGTACTTC.

The chain uses TRBV14 and TRBJ2-3; D uncertain. The CDR3 extends over 16 amino acids. Germline V CDR1 and CDR2: SGHDN, FVKESK. V dropped 5 bases and J dropped 0 bases, with 15 bases sitting between them. The CDR3 sequence: CASSTAPSTSTDTQYF. Written as DNA, the CDR3 is TGTGCCAGCAGCACGGCCCCTTCGACTAGCACAGATACGCAGTATTTT.

This chain connects TRBV5-1 to TRBJ2-7; 10 nucleotides align to TRBD2. The trim removed 3 bases at V and 2 bases at J, leaving 5 bases unmatched. In germline, CDR1 is SGHRS, CDR2 YFSETQ. The CDR3 has 15 amino acids. CDR3 in DNA: TGCGCCAGCAGCTCACAAAGCGGGGGGGCCTACGAGCAGTACTTC. It is translated as CASSSQSGGAYEQYF.

There are a few counts of this clonotype. The rearrangement uses TRBV15 and TRBJ2-5, with D perhaps matching TRBD1 (5 bases). Germline V lookup: CDR1 LNHNV, CDR2 YYDKDF (reference sequence). V lost 1 base and J 1 base, leaving 10 bases between the germline ends. There are 15 residues in the CDR3. CDR3 in DNA: TGTGCCACCAGCAGAGGAGGACATCCCCAAGAGACCCAGTACTTC. Translating it yields CATSRGGHPQETQYF.

This clonotype was counted at least ten times. The gene calls are TRBV6-5 and TRBJ1-1; D is possibly TRBD1 (6 bases). CDR3 length equals 14 residues. Germline V gene lookup returns CDR1 MNHEY and CDR2 SVGAGI. V was clipped by 0 bases and J by 4 bases, with 9 bases between them. CDR3 region: CASSYSNRATEAFF. CDR3 sequence (DNA): TGTGCCAGCAGTTACTCCAACAGGGCCACTGAAGCTTTCTTT.

There are a few counts of this clonotype. The chain employs TRBV4-3 and TRBJ2-1; 14 nucleotides align to TRBD2. CDR1 and CDR2 (germline): LGHNA, YSLEER. CDR3 length equals 19 residues. V gave up 3 bases and J gave up 6 bases; unmatched junction bases: 13. CDR3 sequence (DNA): TGCGCCAGCAGCCAGCAACATCCGGGACTAGCGGGAGCTAGCAATGAGCAGTTCTTC. Amino acids: CASSQQHPGLAGASNEQFF.

This clonotype appeared a few times. This chain joins TRBV5-1 and TRBJ2-1; D unresolved. This CDR3 has 14 amino acids. The germline V gene encodes CDR1 SGHRS and CDR2 YFSETQ. With 4 bases removed from V and 2 bases from J, the gap between germline ends came to 10 bases. CDR3 DNA: TGCGCCAGCAGCGGGAACGGGCCCTACAATGAGCAGTTCTTC. Its protein product is CASSGNGPYNEQFF.

The genes are TRBV6-5 and TRBJ2-1; 7 bases are shared with TRBD2. The CDR3 spans 11 residues. Germline CDR1 is MNHEY and CDR2 is SVGAGI. The V and J ends lost 7 bases and 12 bases, in that order; junction bases with no gene match: 6. CDR3: CASTRRGVQFF. In DNA, the CDR3 is TGTGCCAGCACCAGACGGGGGGTGCAGTTCTTC.

This clonotype was recorded once. With a much larger clone just one base away, this may be a read error. The J gene is TRBJ2-3, the V gene TRBV10-3; D gene uncertain. Germline V gene lookup returns CDR1 ENHRY and CDR2 SYGVKD. With 1 base removed from V and 0 bases from J, the gap between germline ends came to 5 bases. The CDR3 is made up of 14 amino acids. The chain's CDR3 is CAISELGSTDTQYF. DNA for the CDR3: TGTGCCATCAGTGAGTTGGGTAGCACAGATACGCAGTATTTT.

The chain couples TRBV12-3 or TRBV12-4 to TRBJ1-5, with a weak D call TRBD1 (5 bases). There are 20 residues in the CDR3. Trimming removed 6 bases at V and 5 bases at J, with 32 bases between. In DNA, the CDR3 is TGTGCCAGCAGCTTCCTTTGGGGATTTGGGACGGCAGGGAGGGATCAGCCCCAGCATTTT. Amino acid sequence: CASSFLWGFGTAGRDQPQHF.

J is TRBJ1-1 and V is TRBV11-2; maybe TRBD1 (5 bases). Germline assignment: CDR1 SGHAT and CDR2 FQNNGV. This CDR3 is built from 13 residues. V lost 5 bases and J 11 bases, leaving 18 bases between the germline ends. CDR3 region: CASSQDQGFRAFF. The CDR3 nucleotides are TGTGCCAGCAGCCAAGACCAGGGTTTCAGGGCTTTCTTT.

This sequence joins TRBV20-1 and TRBJ2-2; D possibly uses TRBD1 or TRBD2 (5 bases each). The CDR3 is made up of 16 amino acids. Germline-derived CDR1 and CDR2 are DFQATT and SNEGSKA (reference sequence). V was clipped by 0 bases and J by 0 bases, with 11 bases between them. The CDR3 DNA reads TGCAGTGCTAGAGATGTGAGGGGCTCGAACACCGGGGAGCTGTTTTTT. Protein product: CSARDVRGSNTGELFF.

In this sample, this clonotype turned up a few times. This rearrangement joins TRBV29-1 to TRBJ2-7; 7 bases line up with TRBD2. CDR3 size: 11 residues. J gave up 3 bases and V 7 bases, and 3 bases lay outside the gene matches. Per germline, CDR1 SQVTM and CDR2 ANQGSEA. CDR3 sequence reads: CSEGRDYEQYF. CDR3 bases: TGCAGCGAGGGGAGGGACTACGAGCAGTACTTC.

This clonotype was counted between two and nine times. The V gene is TRBV6-2 or TRBV6-3, the J gene TRBJ2-7; D is possibly TRBD1 or TRBD2 (5 bases each). The V end was cut by 2 bases, the J end by 6 bases, with 17 bases between. The length of the CDR3 is 15 residues. Germline CDR1 MNHEY, CDR2 SVGEGT. The CDR3 protein is CASSYRHRGSIEQYF. The CDR3 coding sequence is TGTGCCAGCAGTTACAGGCACCGGGGCTCGATCGAGCAGTACTTC.

V and J are TRBV28 and TRBJ2-7, with 8 nucleotides matching TRBD1. V was clipped by 8 bases and J by 4 bases; unmatched bases: 4. The CDR3 consists of 12 residues. Germline CDR1 is MDHEN and CDR2 is SYDVKM. The DNA of the CDR3 is TGTGCCAGCCAGAGACAGGGGTACGAGCAGTACTTC. This sequence encodes CASQRQGYEQYF. Based on the CDR3 plus reference TRBV28 and TRBJ2-7, the full variable domain is DVKVTQSSRYLVKRTGEKVFLECVQDMDHENMFWYRQDPGLGLRLIYFSYDVKMKEKGDIPEGYSVSREKKERFSLILESASTNQTSMYLCASQRQGYEQYFGPGTRLTVT.

This clonotype came up a few times. The chain joins TRBV20-1 to TRBJ2-1; either TRBD1 or TRBD2 may fit D (5 bases each). V lost 0 bases and J lost 0, with 18 bases in between. The V gene's germline CDR1 is DFQATT and CDR2 SNEGSKA (reference sequence). There are 18 residues in the CDR3. CDR3 sequence: CSARDRDRYTSSYNEQFF. CDR3 nucleotides: TGCAGTGCTAGAGATAGGGACCGCTACACTAGCTCCTACAATGAGCAGTTCTTC.

In its sample, this clonotype was seen once. The V call is TRBV9, the J call TRBJ2-5, with D unclear. Trimming left V 4 bases short and J 5 bases short, with 12 bases between. From germline, CDR1 is SGDLS and CDR2 YYNGEE. CDR3 length equals 13 residues. Written as DNA, the CDR3 is TGTGCCAGCAGCCCTGGGATTTCGGAGACCCAGTACTTC. This encodes CASSPGISETQYF.

This clonotype was detected a few times. The chain combines TRBV12-3 or TRBV12-4 with TRBJ2-3; tentative D call: TRBD2 (6 bases). With 8 bases removed from V and 9 bases from J, the gap between germline ends came to 12 bases. The CDR3 length is 11 residues. CDR3 loop: CASRVRGTQYF. CDR3 nucleotides: TGTGCCAGCCGGGTTCGGGGGACGCAGTATTTT.

Ten or more counts support this clonotype. The chain joins TRBV20-1 to TRBJ2-3, with 7 nucleotides matching TRBD2. CDR3 length: 12 residues. The V and J ends lost 3 bases and 5 bases, in that order; junction bases with no gene match: 2. Germline CDR1 reads DFQATT; CDR2 reads SNEGSKA (reference sequence). The CDR3 here is CSASRGGDTQYF. The CDR3 bases are TGCAGTGCTAGCCGCGGGGGAGATACGCAGTATTTT.

The rearrangement joins TRBV7-9 to TRBJ1-1, with 9 positions matching TRBD1. Germline-derived CDR1 and CDR2 are SEHNR and FQNEAQ (reference sequence). The CDR3 sequence is 16 residues long. Germline trimming cut 5 bases from V and 3 bases from J; bases unmatched to any gene: 10. The CDR3 region is CASSVRDRDLDTEAFF. In nucleotides, the CDR3 is TGTGCCAGCAGCGTCCGGGACAGGGACTTGGACACTGAAGCTTTCTTT. The full variable domain, completed using reference TRBV7-9 and TRBJ1-1, is DTGVSQNPRHKITKRGQNVTFRCDPISEHNRLYWYRQTLGQGPEFLTYFQNEAQLEKSRLLSDRFSAERPKGSFSTLEIQRTEQGDSAMYLCASSVRDRDLDTEAFFGQGTRLTVV.

This clonotype was counted a few times. The chain recombines TRBV18 with TRBJ1-2; tentatively, D is TRBD1 (5 bases). The V gene lost 3 bases and the J gene lost 8 bases, with 13 bases spanning the gap. The CDR3 has 13 residues. Germline CDR1 is KGHSH and CDR2 is LQKENI. The CDR3 DNA is TGTGCCAGCTCACCCCAAGGGGCGCGGGGCTACACCTTC. As protein: CASSPQGARGYTF.